The T cell receptor beta chain under discussion was sequenced for a study of T-cell reconstitution after alpha-beta-depleted transplantation in children. Whole-study results and caveats: Alpha-beta T cells about two months after transplant reportedly derived from several hundred expanded graft clones. A year post-transplant, T-cell counts and diversity derived mostly from newly produced T cells. Day-60 TCRbeta diversity that was high in some patients was derived from surviving recipient T cells and thymic progenitors.

This clonotype was recorded a few times. The antigen is unknown. Preparing the TCRbeta library involved the use of unique molecular identifiers. TCRdb ran MiXCR on the PCR reads and lists one entry per CDR3 protein. The sample holds fewer than 750,000 distinct CDR3 sequences, 20% to 25% seen once. V was pared by 1 base and J by 3 bases, with 7 bases between. The CDR3 runs to 13 residues. The receptor comes from a boy in the first two years of life who had a stem cell transplant for acute myeloid leukemia, so the T cells may come from the graft donor. The input for sequencing was PBMCs, mostly from graft donor cells, taken 360 days after TCRalphabeta/CD19-depleted stem cell transplant. The chain has TRBV12-3 or TRBV12-4 and TRBJ2-7; D gene unclear. The CDR3 DNA reads TGTGCCAGCAGTTTAGACTCCTACTACGAGCAGTACTTC. It codes for CASSLDSYYEQYF.